The T cell receptor beta chain under discussion was sequenced for a study of T cells after yellow fever vaccination. MiXCR was run by TCRdb on the 5' RACE reads, yielding one entry per CDR3 protein. The sample contains 150,000 to 200,000 distinct CDR3 sequences, 9.5% to 12% of which appear only once. Overall study findings and caveats: CD4 and CD8 compartments shared a small share of clonotypes.

Deletions cut 9 bases from V and 0 bases from J, with 10 bases between. The germline V gene encodes CDR1 ENHRY and CDR2 SYGVKD. This CDR3 region has 13 residues. On this clonotype: Its cognate antigen is unknown.

The TCR sequence derives from a man between 18 and 35 years old who received the YFV17D yellow fever vaccine. Specimen: CD8+ T cells sorted from PBMCs, collected 15 days after the yellow fever booster vaccination. This rearrangement joins TRBV10-3 to TRBJ2-3; maybe TRBD1 (6 bases). Here the CDR3 reads CAIGQLSTDTQYF. CDR3 DNA: TGTGCCATTGGACAGCTAAGCACAGATACGCAGTATTTT.